This TCR beta chain emerged from a study of blood T cell repertoires in COVID-19. Across the whole study: PBMCs, B-cell-depleted T cells, or T cells provided the cDNA or gDNA that made up the material.

The CDR3 contains 14 residues. With 4 bases removed from V and 3 bases from J, the gap between germline ends came to 11 bases. The germline gives CDR1 WNHNN, CDR2 SYGVQD (reference sequence). In the authors' methods: Quantification of nucleated cells was approximated via reference gene primer amplification. Assay used: immunoSEQ multiplex PCR; TCRdb lists only in-frame clones, some missing. V and J calls and clone size are given by that table; D and trimming were obtained from the DNA. The sample lists more than 55,000 clones, roughly 80% occurring once. This clone was picked up a small number of times.

Sequenced input: peripheral blood. This sequence joins TRBV10-1 and TRBJ2-3; TRBD2 might be the D (6 bases). This sequence originates from a man between 60 and 75 years old with acute or convalescent COVID-19. The CDR3 is CASSGRVDTDTQYF. As DNA, the CDR3 is TGCGCCAGCAGTGGGAGGGTAGATACAGATACGCAGTATTTT.